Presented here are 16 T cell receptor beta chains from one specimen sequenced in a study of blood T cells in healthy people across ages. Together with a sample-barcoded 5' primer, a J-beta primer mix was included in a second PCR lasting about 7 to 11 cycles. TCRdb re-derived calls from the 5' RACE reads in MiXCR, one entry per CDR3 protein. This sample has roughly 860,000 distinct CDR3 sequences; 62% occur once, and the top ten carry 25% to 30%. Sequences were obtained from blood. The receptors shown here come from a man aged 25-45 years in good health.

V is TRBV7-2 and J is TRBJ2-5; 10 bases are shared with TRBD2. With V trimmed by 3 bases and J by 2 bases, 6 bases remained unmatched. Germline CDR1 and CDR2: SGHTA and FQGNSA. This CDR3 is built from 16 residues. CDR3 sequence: CASSFPGLATQETQYF. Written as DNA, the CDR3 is TGTGCCAGCAGCTTCCCGGGACTAGCGACTCAAGAGACCCAGTACTTC.

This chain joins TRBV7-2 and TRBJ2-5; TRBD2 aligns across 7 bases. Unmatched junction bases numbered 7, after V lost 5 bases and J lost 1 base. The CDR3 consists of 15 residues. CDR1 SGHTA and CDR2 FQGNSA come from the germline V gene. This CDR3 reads CASSETTSVQETQYF. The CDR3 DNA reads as TGTGCCAGCAGCGAAACCACTAGCGTCCAAGAGACCCAGTACTTC.

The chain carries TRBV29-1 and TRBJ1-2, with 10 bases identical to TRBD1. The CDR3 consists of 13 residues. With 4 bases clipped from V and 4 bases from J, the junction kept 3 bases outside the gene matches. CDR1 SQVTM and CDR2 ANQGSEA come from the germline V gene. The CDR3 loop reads CSVGDRGLYGYTF. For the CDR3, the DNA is TGCAGCGTTGGGGACAGGGGCCTCTATGGCTACACCTTC.

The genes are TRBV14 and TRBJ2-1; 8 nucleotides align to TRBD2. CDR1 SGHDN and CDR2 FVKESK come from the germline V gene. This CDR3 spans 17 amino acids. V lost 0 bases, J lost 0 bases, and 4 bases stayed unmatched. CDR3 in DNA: TGTGCCAGCAGCCAAGATCGGGGACTAGTCTCCTACAATGAGCAGTTCTTC. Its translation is CASSQDRGLVSYNEQFF.

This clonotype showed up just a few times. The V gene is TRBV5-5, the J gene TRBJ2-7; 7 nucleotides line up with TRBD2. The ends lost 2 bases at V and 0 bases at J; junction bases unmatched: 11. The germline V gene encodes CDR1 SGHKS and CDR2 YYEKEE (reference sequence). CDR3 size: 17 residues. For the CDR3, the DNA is TGTGCCAGCAGCTTCTTGTCAGGGAGGGTACTCTCCTACGAGCAGTACTTC. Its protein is CASSFLSGRVLSYEQYF.

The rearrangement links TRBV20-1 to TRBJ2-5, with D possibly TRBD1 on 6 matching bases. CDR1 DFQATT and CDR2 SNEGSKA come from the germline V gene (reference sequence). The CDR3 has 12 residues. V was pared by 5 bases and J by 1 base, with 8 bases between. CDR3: CSALDSQETQYF. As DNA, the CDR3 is TGCAGTGCTTTGGACAGCCAAGAGACCCAGTACTTC.

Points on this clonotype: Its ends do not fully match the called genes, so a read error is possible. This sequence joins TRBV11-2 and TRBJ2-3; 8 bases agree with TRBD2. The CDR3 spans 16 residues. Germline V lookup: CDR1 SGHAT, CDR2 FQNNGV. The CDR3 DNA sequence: TGCGCCAGCAGCCAGTATAGCGGGACTAGCACAGATACGCAGTATTTT. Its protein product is CASSQYSGTSTDTQYF.

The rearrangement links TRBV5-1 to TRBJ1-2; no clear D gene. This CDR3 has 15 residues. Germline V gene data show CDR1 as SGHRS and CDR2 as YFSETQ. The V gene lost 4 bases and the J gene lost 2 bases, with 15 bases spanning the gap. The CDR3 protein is CASSRGRSPNYGYTF. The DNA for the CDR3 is TGCGCCAGCAGCCGGGGTCGGAGCCCCAACTATGGCTACACCTTC.

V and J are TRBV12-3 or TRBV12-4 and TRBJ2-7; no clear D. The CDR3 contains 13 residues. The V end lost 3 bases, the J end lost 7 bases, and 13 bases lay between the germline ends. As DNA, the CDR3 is TGTGCCAGCAGTTTGGAGCCTAGGTGGGAGCAGTACTTC. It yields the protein CASSLEPRWEQYF.

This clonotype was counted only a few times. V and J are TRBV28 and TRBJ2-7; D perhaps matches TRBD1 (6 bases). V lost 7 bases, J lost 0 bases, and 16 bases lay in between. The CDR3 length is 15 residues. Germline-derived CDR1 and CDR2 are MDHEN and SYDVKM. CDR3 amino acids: CASNSDRPSSYEQYF. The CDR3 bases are TGTGCCAGCAACTCCGACAGGCCAAGCTCCTACGAGCAGTACTTC.

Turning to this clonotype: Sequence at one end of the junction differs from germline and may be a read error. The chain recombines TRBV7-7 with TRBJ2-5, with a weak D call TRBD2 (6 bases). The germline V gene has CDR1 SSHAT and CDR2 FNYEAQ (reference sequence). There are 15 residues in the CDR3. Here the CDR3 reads CASSPSRGTQETQYF. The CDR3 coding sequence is TGTGCTAGCAGCCCCTCCCGGGGGACCCAAGAGACCCAGTACTTC.

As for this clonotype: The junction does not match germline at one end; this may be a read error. This CDR3 is CATGSRLQGGEQFF. CDR3 nucleotide sequence: TGTGCCACCGGCAGCCGGTTACAGGGGGGTGAGCAGTTCTTC. V usage is TRBV15 and J usage is TRBJ2-1; TRBD1 agrees at 8 bases. The CDR3 extends over 14 amino acids. The germline gives CDR1 LNHNV, CDR2 YYDKDF (reference sequence).

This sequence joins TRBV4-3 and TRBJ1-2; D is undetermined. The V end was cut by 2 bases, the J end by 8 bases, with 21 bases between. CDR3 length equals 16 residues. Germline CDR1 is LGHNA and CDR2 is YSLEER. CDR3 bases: TGCGCCAGCAGCCAATCTTCGGGCGCTTCCCCGGTGGGCTACACCTTC. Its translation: CASSQSSGASPVGYTF.

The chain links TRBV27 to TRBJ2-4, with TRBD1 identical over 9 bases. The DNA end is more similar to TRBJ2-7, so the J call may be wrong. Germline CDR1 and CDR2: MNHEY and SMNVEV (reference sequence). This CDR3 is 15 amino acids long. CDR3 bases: TGTGCCAGCAGTTCCCACAGGGGGCGGTCCTACGAGCAGTACTTC. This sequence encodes CASSSHRGRSYEQYF.

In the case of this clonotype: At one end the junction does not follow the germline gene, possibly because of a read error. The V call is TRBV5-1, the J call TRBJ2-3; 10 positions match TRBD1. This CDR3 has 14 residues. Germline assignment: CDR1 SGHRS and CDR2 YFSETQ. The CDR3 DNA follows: TGCGCCAGCAGCCCCAGACAGGGGGCAGATGCGCAGTATTTT. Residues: CASSPRQGADAQYF.

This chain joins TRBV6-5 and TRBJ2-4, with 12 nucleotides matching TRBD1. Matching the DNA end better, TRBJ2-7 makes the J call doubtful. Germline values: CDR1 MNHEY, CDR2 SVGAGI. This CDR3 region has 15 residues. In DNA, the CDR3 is TGTGCCAGCACTTCCGTGGGGACAGGGGGCATCGAGCAGTACTTC. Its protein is CASTSVGTGGIEQYF.